Following are 5 T cell receptor beta chains from one sample sequenced in a study of T cells in tuberculosis (dated by TCRdb to 2017 to 2018). The library was obtained by the immunoSEQ multiplex PCR assay. TCRdb obtained this table from immuneACCESS and retained in-frame rearrangements with V and J assigned. These tables miss some clones; where compared with another copy, unresolved V genes account for less than half of the shortfall, and the remainder is unexplained. This sample gives some 30,000 clones in total; more than 75% of them show up just once. The top ten hold more than 4% of the sample. In the paper's terms, the time point label means: new active TB diagnosis, blood taken before or within 7 days of starting treatment. Sequenced material: PBMCs, taken at tuberculosis diagnosis. These receptors were collected from an adult with tuberculosis.

This sequence joins TRBV19 and TRBJ2-7; weak D call: TRBD1 (5 bases). V was clipped by 3 bases and J by 6 bases, with 12 bases between them. Per germline, CDR1 LNHDA and CDR2 SQIVND (reference sequence). The CDR3 sequence is 13 residues long. CDR3: CASSMRQNIEQYF. The CDR3, as DNA: TGTGCCAGTAGTATGAGACAGAATATCGAGCAGTACTTC.

The V call is TRBV29-1, the J call TRBJ1-1, with 10 bases identical to TRBD1. Trimming cost V 4 bases and J 7 bases; bases outside gene matches: 3. CDR1 is SQVTM and CDR2 is ANQGSEA in the germline V gene. CDR3 length equals 12 residues. This CDR3 reads CSVAGTGVEAFF. In DNA, the CDR3 is TGCAGCGTTGCCGGGACAGGGGTTGAAGCTTTCTTT.

The chain has TRBV7-8 and TRBJ1-1; 11 nucleotides line up with TRBD1. The CDR3 extends over 16 amino acids. V lost 5 bases and J lost 0; bases outside the gene matches: 5. Germline V CDR1 and CDR2: SGHVS, FQNEAQ. The CDR3 loop reads CASSLGQGAVNTEAFF. In nucleotides, the CDR3 is TGTGCCAGCAGCCTTGGACAGGGGGCGGTGAACACTGAAGCTTTCTTT.

This chain joins TRBV25-1 and TRBJ2-5, with a tentative D call TRBD2 (6 bases). The CDR3 length is 14 residues. The V end lost 8 bases, the J end lost 4 bases, and 17 bases lay between the germline ends. CDR1 is MGHDK and CDR2 is SYGVNS in the germline V gene. CDR3 DNA: TGTGCCAGCGGAGGGGAGCGAGAAGGAGAGACCCAGTACTTC. It codes for CASGGEREGETQYF.

This clone has only a few counts. This chain joins TRBV30 and TRBJ2-2; no clear D gene. CDR3 size: 12 residues. Per germline, CDR1 GTSNPN and CDR2 SVGIG (reference sequence). The V end lost 2 bases, the J end lost 4 bases, and 5 bases lay between the germline ends. CDR3 sequence (DNA): TGTGCCTGGAGTATCTCCACCGGGGAGCTGTTTTTT. It translates to CAWSISTGELFF.